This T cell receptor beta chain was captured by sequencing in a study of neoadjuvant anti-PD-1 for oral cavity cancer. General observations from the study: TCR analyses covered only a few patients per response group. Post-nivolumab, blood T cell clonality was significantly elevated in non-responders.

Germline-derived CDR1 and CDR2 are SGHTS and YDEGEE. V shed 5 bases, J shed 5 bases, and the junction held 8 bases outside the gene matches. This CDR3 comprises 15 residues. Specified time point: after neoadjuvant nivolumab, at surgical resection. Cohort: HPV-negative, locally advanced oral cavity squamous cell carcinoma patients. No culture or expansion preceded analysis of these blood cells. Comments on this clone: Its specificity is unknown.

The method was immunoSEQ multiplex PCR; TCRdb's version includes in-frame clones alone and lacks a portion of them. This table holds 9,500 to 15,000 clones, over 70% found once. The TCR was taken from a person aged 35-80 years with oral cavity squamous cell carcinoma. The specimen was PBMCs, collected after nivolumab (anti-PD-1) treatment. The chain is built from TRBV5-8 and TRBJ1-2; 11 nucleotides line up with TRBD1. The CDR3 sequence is CASSYRTGGWYGYTF. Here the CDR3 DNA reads TGTGCCAGCAGTTACCGGACAGGGGGCTGGTATGGCTACACCTTC.